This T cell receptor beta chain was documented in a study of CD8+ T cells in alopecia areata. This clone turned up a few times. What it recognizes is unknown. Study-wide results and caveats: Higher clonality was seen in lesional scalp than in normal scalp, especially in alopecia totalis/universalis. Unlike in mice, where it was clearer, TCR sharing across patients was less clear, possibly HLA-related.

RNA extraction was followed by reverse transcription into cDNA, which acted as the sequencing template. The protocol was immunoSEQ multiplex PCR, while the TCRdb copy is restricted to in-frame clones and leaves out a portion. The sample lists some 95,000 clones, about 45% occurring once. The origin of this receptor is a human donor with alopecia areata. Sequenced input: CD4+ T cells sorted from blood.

CDR3 loop: CSAEGQGRNEQFF. The CDR3, as DNA: TGCAGCGCCGAGGGACAGGGTCGGAACGAGCAGTTCTTC. This rearrangement joins TRBV29-1 to TRBJ2-1; 9 bases match TRBD1. V was clipped by 7 bases and J by 10 bases; unmatched bases: 11. The CDR3 has 13 residues. Per germline, CDR1 SQVTM and CDR2 ANQGSEA.